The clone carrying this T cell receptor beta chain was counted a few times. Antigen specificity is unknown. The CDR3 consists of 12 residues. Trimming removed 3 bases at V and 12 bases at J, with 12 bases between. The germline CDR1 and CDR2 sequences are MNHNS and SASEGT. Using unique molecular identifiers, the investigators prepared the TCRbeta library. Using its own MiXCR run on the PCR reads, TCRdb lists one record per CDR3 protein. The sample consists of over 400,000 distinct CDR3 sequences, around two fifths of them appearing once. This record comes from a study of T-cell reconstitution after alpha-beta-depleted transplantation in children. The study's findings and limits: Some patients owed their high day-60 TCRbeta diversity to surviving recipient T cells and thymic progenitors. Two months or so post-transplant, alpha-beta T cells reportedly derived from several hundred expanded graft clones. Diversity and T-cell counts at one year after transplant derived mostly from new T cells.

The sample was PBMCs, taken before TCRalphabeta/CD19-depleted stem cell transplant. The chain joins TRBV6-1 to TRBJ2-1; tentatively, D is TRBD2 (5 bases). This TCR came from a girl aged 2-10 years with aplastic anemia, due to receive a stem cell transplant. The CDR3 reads CASSDTSVGQFF. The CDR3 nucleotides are TGTGCCAGCAGTGACACTAGTGTCGGGCAGTTCTTC.